This T cell receptor beta chain was recorded in a study of shared clonotypes between healthy human individuals. There were only Caucasian adults among the donors, and all lived in Nashville, Tennessee. Only in-frame clones appear in the TCRdb table, and some are missing; sequencing was by immunoSEQ multiplex PCR. The table has about 2.4 million clones, approximately 93% seen once. This clone was detected only once. The source of this sequence is a man aged 18-30 years in good health. Some clones in this sample may be carry-over from other donors' samples. Specimen: naive CD4+ T cells from PBMCs. Subset denoted: CD45RA+ positively selected.

CDR3 coding DNA: TGTGCCAGCAGCCCAGGACAGAGGAACACCGGGGAGCTGTTTTTT. As protein: CASSPGQRNTGELFF. V is TRBV14 and J is TRBJ2-2; weak D call: TRBD1 (6 bases). Looked up from germline, CDR1 is SGHDN and CDR2 is FVKESK. Between the trimmed V and J ends, which lost 4 bases and 1 base, there was a span of 10 bases. CDR3 length: 15 amino acids.